The 5 T cell receptor beta chains in this list originate from one sample, sequenced in a study of shared clonotypes between healthy human individuals. Assay used: immunoSEQ multiplex PCR; TCRdb lists only in-frame clones, some missing. The profile covers more than 2 million clones, with just under 95% appearing a single time and 0.9% to 1.4% taken by the ten largest. Naive CD8 cells lacked CD45RO and underwent positive selection for CCR7, leaving out terminally differentiated effector memory CD45RA+ cells. Sequencing was done on a sample of naive CD8+ T cells sorted from blood. All receptors derive from a man aged 18 to 30 in good health.

The rearrangement links TRBV7-3 to TRBJ1-1; possibly TRBD1 for D (5 bases). CDR3 length: 15 amino acids. The germline V and J ends were trimmed by 2 bases and 1 base, with 11 bases remaining between them. CDR1 and CDR2 (germline): SGHTA, FQGTGA. The CDR3 sequence is CASSLLPGKNTEAFF. The DNA of the CDR3 is TGTGCCAGCAGCTTACTGCCAGGGAAGAACACTGAAGCTTTCTTT.

The rearrangement uses TRBV6-5 and TRBJ1-1; no firm D call. This CDR3 has 15 amino acids. V was trimmed by 1 base and J by 1 base, leaving 10 bases between them. In germline, CDR1 is MNHEY, CDR2 SVGAGI. For the CDR3, the DNA is TGTGCCAGCAGTTACTTTAACCAGGAGAACACTGAAGCTTTCTTT. Translating it yields CASSYFNQENTEAFF.

As concerns this clone: Other DNA sequences in the same sample also yield this CDR3. This rearrangement joins TRBV19 to TRBJ2-7; the D is unclear. V dropped 5 bases and J dropped 3 bases, with 11 bases sitting between them. The CDR3 consists of 13 residues. Per germline, CDR1 LNHDA and CDR2 SQIVND (reference sequence). The CDR3: CASSPGLNYEQYF. Here the CDR3 DNA reads TGTGCCAGTAGTCCGGGCCTGAACTACGAGCAGTACTTC.

The V call is TRBV4-1, the J call TRBJ1-1; D gene ambiguous. The CDR3 is 13 residues long. CDR1 and CDR2 (germline): MGHRA, YSYEKL. V lost 4 bases to trimming and J lost 5 bases, with 11 bases between them. The DNA for the CDR3 is TGCGCCAGCAGCCTCAAAGAGGAGACTGAAGCTTTCTTT. Its protein is CASSLKEETEAFF.

Of note for this clone: Distinct nucleotide sequences in the sample also encode this CDR3. CDR3 nucleotides: TGTGCCAGTAGTATTCGGGAATGGGATCAGCCCCAGCATTTT. Amino acids: CASSIREWDQPQHF. The chain is built from TRBV19 and TRBJ1-5; D is ambiguous. Germline CDR1 reads LNHDA; CDR2 reads SQIVND (reference sequence). The CDR3 length is 14 residues. The germline V and J ends were trimmed by 3 bases and 5 bases, with 11 bases remaining between them.